The 21 T cell receptor beta chains below all came from one sample that was sequenced in a study of blood T cell repertoires in COVID-19. This table comes from immunoSEQ multiplex PCR, and its TCRdb copy is limited to in-frame clones, with some not included. The sample carries roughly 33,000 clones, roughly 90% recorded once. Source material: peripheral blood. These receptors were taken from a human donor in a cohort sampled during active COVID-19.

The rearrangement links TRBV11-2 to TRBJ2-4; the D gene is possibly TRBD2 (5 bases). CDR1 and CDR2 from the germline V gene are SGHAT and FQNNGV. V shed 5 bases and J shed 1 base, with 18 bases lying between them. The CDR3 has 17 residues. As DNA, the CDR3 is TGTGCCAGCAGCCCTTCACCATCTCCGGGGGCCAAAAACATTCAGTACTTC. The encoded protein is CASSPSPSPGAKNIQYF.

The V gene is TRBV2, the J gene TRBJ1-4, with 10 nucleotides matching TRBD1. Losses at the gene ends were 6 bases for V and 7 bases for J; bases not matched to a gene: 8. The germline V gene encodes CDR1 SNHLY and CDR2 FYNNEI. This CDR3 is built from 15 residues. This chain's CDR3 is CASSGTGDGVEKLFF. The CDR3 nucleotides read TGTGCCAGCAGCGGGACAGGGGATGGAGTTGAAAAACTGTTTTTT. Supplemented by reference TRBV2 and TRBJ1-4, the full variable domain reads EPEVTQTPSHQVTQMGQEVILRCVPISNHLYFYWYRQILGQKVEFLVSFYNNEISEKSEIFDDQFSVERPDGSNFTLKIRSTKLEDSAMYFCASSGTGDGVEKLFFGSGTQLSVL.

The rearrangement uses TRBV7-3 and TRBJ2-3; 11 bases align to TRBD2. J lost 4 bases, V lost 1 base, and 7 bases had no gene match. The CDR3 is made up of 17 amino acids. CDR1 is SGHTA, CDR2 FQGTGA, per germline. The CDR3 nucleotides are TGTGCCAGCAGCTTAAAGATGGGTAGCGGGAGGGCAGATACGCAGTATTTT. Translated, it gives CASSLKMGSGRADTQYF.

The V gene is TRBV7-2, the J gene TRBJ2-3; TRBD2 agrees at 12 bases. Trimming cost V 3 bases and J 1 base; bases outside gene matches: 2. This CDR3 is built from 16 residues. Looked up from germline, CDR1 is SGHTA and CDR2 is FQGNSA. The CDR3 loop reads CASSLLAGGGTDTQYF. The CDR3 nucleotides are TGTGCCAGCAGCTTGCTAGCGGGAGGGGGCACAGATACGCAGTATTTT.

Points on this clone: Within the sample, other DNA sequences also encode this same CDR3. V is TRBV18 and J is TRBJ2-7; 11 nucleotides align to TRBD2. Trimming removed 3 bases from V and 2 bases from J; junction bases left unmatched: 3. The CDR3 consists of 15 residues. The V gene's germline CDR1 is KGHSH and CDR2 LQKENI. The CDR3 loop reads CASSPGTSGTYEQYF. CDR3 nucleotide sequence: TGTGCCAGCTCACCCGGGACTAGCGGAACCTACGAGCAGTACTTC.

This clone has a single count. This sequence joins TRBV9 and TRBJ1-6, with D tentatively TRBD1 (6 bases). Germline lookup yields CDR1 SGDLS and CDR2 YYNGEE. The CDR3 extends over 16 amino acids. V was trimmed by 2 bases and J by 9 bases, leaving 18 bases between them. The CDR3 loop is CASSVGRRGGLSPLHF. CDR3 nucleotide sequence: TGTGCCAGCAGCGTGGGGCGACGGGGGGGCCTTTCACCCCTCCACTTT.

This chain joins TRBV6-6 and TRBJ2-2, with D perhaps matching TRBD1 (6 bases). This CDR3 spans 15 amino acids. V lost 2 bases to trimming and J lost 4 bases, with 11 bases between them. Germline lookup yields CDR1 MNHNY and CDR2 SVGAGI (reference sequence). CDR3 amino acids: CASSYTRGGTGELFF. The CDR3 region has the DNA TGTGCCAGCAGTTACACGAGAGGGGGCACCGGGGAGCTGTTTTTT.

V gene TRBV4-2 combines with J gene TRBJ2-1; 9 bases map to TRBD2. The ends lost 1 base at V and 14 bases at J; junction bases unmatched: 15. The germline gives CDR1 LGHNA, CDR2 YNFKEQ. The CDR3 contains 16 residues. The CDR3 nucleotides read TGTGCCAGCAGCCAAGGGGAAAGCGGGAGGCGGCTGGCGAAGTTCTTC. Its translation: CASSQGESGRRLAKFF.

V gene TRBV2 combines with J gene TRBJ2-7; D unclear. Germline values: CDR1 SNHLY, CDR2 FYNNEI. V shed 6 bases and J shed 4 bases, with 7 bases lying between them. This CDR3 region has 11 residues. CDR3 amino acids: CASRAYYEQYF. DNA for the CDR3: TGTGCCAGCAGAGCTTATTACGAGCAGTACTTC.

This rearrangement joins TRBV28 to TRBJ1-1; tentatively, D is TRBD1 (5 bases). The CDR3 covers 17 residues. V was pared by 5 bases and J by 7 bases, with 26 bases between. The germline CDR1 and CDR2 sequences are MDHEN and SYDVKM. The CDR3 loop reads CASSPGGPGVENDEAFF. The CDR3 DNA reads TGTGCCAGCAGTCCTGGGGGTCCGGGGGTCGAGAACGATGAAGCTTTCTTT.

The chain recombines TRBV7-9 with TRBJ2-2, with D perhaps TRBD2 (5 bases). Looked up from germline, CDR1 is SEHNR and CDR2 is FQNEAQ (reference sequence). The CDR3 is made up of 14 amino acids. Trimming stripped 5 bases from V and 7 bases from J, with 14 bases between. CDR3 sequence reads: CASSNLANGGELFF. The CDR3 nucleotides read TGTGCCAGCAGCAATCTAGCTAATGGCGGGGAGCTGTTTTTT.

The chain links TRBV7-2 to TRBJ1-6, with TRBD1 matching 7 bases. This CDR3 is built from 13 residues. V shed 5 bases and J 8 bases; nucleotides not matched to a gene: 3. Germline-derived CDR1 and CDR2 are SGHTA and FQGNSA. CDR3 nucleotides: TGTGCCAGCAGCCCCACAGGGGATTCACCCCTCCACTTT. Translating gives CASSPTGDSPLHF.

In the case of this clone: This same CDR3 is encoded by further DNA sequences in the sample. The chain couples TRBV27 to TRBJ1-5; D possibly corresponds to TRBD1 (6 bases). The CDR3 consists of 14 residues. The ends were cut back, 6 bases at V and 0 bases at J, with 9 bases in the middle. Germline CDR1 is MNHEY and CDR2 is SMNVEV (reference sequence). The CDR3 spells CASSPDSSNQPQHF. CDR3 DNA: TGTGCCAGCAGCCCGGACAGTAGCAATCAGCCCCAGCATTTT.

The chain employs TRBV7-9 and TRBJ1-2; D is unresolved. Deletions cut 0 bases from V and 4 bases from J, with 12 bases between. The germline V gene encodes CDR1 SEHNR and CDR2 FQNEAQ (reference sequence). CDR3 size: 15 residues. CDR3 amino acids: CASSLAESWSYGYTF. The CDR3 DNA sequence: TGTGCCAGCAGCTTAGCGGAGTCATGGAGCTATGGCTACACCTTC.

The rearrangement links TRBV5-6 to TRBJ2-3, with 7 bases that match TRBD2. The V and J ends lost 0 bases and 3 bases, in that order; junction bases with no gene match: 4. Germline V gene data show CDR1 as SGHDT and CDR2 as YYEEEE. The CDR3 extends over 15 amino acids. CDR3 nucleotide sequence: TGTGCCAGCAGCTTGGGGGCTAGCGGTACAGATACGCAGTATTTT. This gives the protein CASSLGASGTDTQYF.

The chain uses TRBV5-1 and TRBJ2-1; 13 nucleotides match TRBD2. The germline V gene encodes CDR1 SGHRS and CDR2 YFSETQ. V lost 4 bases and J lost 4; bases outside the gene matches: 2. The CDR3 length is 15 residues. This CDR3 is CASSKTSGGYNEQFF. CDR3 bases: TGCGCCAGCAGCAAGACTAGCGGGGGGTACAATGAGCAGTTCTTC.

This chain links TRBV9 with TRBJ2-1; 9 nucleotides line up with TRBD2. CDR3 length: 20 amino acids. V lost 3 bases, J lost 0 bases, and 16 bases stayed unmatched. Germline CDR1 and CDR2: SGDLS and YYNGEE. The CDR3 is CASSAVGAGGPTSSYNEQFF. For the CDR3, the DNA is TGTGCCAGCAGCGCAGTCGGGGCGGGAGGGCCTACGAGCTCCTACAATGAGCAGTTCTTC.

The J gene is TRBJ2-1, the V gene TRBV4-3; a possible D gene is TRBD2 (6 bases). The CDR3 covers 16 residues. CDR1 and CDR2 from the germline V gene are LGHNA and YSLEER. The V gene lost 1 base and the J gene lost 9 bases, with 19 bases spanning the gap. The CDR3 here is CASSQALTGVTSEQFF. The CDR3 nucleotides read TGCGCCAGCAGCCAAGCTTTAACGGGAGTTACGAGTGAGCAGTTCTTC.

This chain connects TRBV27 to TRBJ2-6; TRBD1 matches 7 bases. The CDR3 has 16 amino acids. The trim removed 4 bases at V and 2 bases at J, leaving 5 bases unmatched. The germline CDR1 and CDR2 sequences are MNHEY and SMNVEV (reference sequence). The CDR3 here is CASSWAGGTGANVLTF. CDR3 bases: TGTGCCAGCAGTTGGGCAGGGGGTACTGGGGCCAACGTCCTGACTTTC. Looking up the rest from reference TRBV27 and TRBJ2-6 gives the full variable domain: EAQVTQNPRYLITVTGKKLTVTCSQNMNHEYMSWYRQDPGLGLRQIYYSMNVEVTDKGDVPEGYKVSRKEKRNFPLILESPSPNQTSLYFCASSWAGGTGANVLTFGAGSRLTVL.

The chain combines TRBV7-8 with TRBJ1-5, with 7 bases that match TRBD1. CDR1 SGHVS and CDR2 FQNEAQ come from the germline V gene. This CDR3 is 14 amino acids long. V dropped 5 bases and J dropped 6; count of bases not matched to a gene: 7. Here the CDR3 DNA reads TGTGCCAGCAGCCGACAGGGCCTAAGTCAGCCCCAGCATTTT. Translating gives CASSRQGLSQPQHF.

The chain uses TRBV5-5 and TRBJ2-2; 8 bases fit TRBD1. The CDR3 runs 16 residues. Germline assignment: CDR1 SGHKS and CDR2 YYEKEE (reference sequence). Trimming cost V 4 bases and J 3 bases; bases outside gene matches: 8. The CDR3 bases are TGTGCCAGCAGCGGGAGGTTGGGACAGGACACCGGGGAGCTGTTTTTT. Translation: CASSGRLGQDTGELFF.